These 2 T cell receptor beta chains originate from one sample sequenced in a study of shared clonotypes between healthy human individuals (dated by TCRdb to about 2020). Preparation of the library involved the immunoSEQ multiplex PCR assay. TCRdb obtained this table from immuneACCESS and retained in-frame rearrangements with V and J assigned. These tables miss some clones; where compared with another copy, unresolved V genes account for less than half of the shortfall, and the remainder is unexplained. The sample table contains more than 2 million clones; only one count was recorded for 95% of them. Of the sample, approximately 0.13% is held by the ten largest clones. Specimen: naive CD4+ T cells sorted from blood. In the paper's terms, the cell subset or site label means: CD45RA+ positively selected. The receptors originated from a man in his late teens or twenties in good health.

This chain uses TRBV28 with TRBJ1-5, with D perhaps matching TRBD1 (5 bases). This CDR3 contains 15 residues. The V end lost 1 base, the J end lost 6 bases, and 13 bases lay between the germline ends. CDR1 MDHEN and CDR2 SYDVKM come from the germline V gene. The CDR3 here is CASSLFTDRSQPQHF. The CDR3 bases are TGTGCCAGCAGTTTATTCACCGACAGATCTCAGCCCCAGCATTTT.

With respect to this clone: At one end the junction does not follow the germline gene, possibly because of a read error. The CDR3 DNA follows: TGCGCCAGCAGCCAAGGGACGGCAGGGAACGCTGAAGCTTTCTTT. It specifies CASSQGTAGNAEAFF. The chain has TRBV4-1 and TRBJ1-1, with a tentative D call TRBD1 (5 bases). Germline V gene sequence: CDR1 MGHRA, CDR2 YSYEKL. The CDR3 is 15 residues long.